This TCR beta chain was recorded in a study of response to subunit inactivated influenza vaccine. TCRdb fed the RT-PCR reads into MiXCR, producing one record per CDR3 protein. Of more than 550,000 distinct CDR3 sequences listed, about 10% are singletons. J lost 6 bases, V lost 4 bases, and 10 bases had no gene match. This CDR3 comprises 16 residues. CDR1 is SGHNT and CDR2 is YYREEE in the germline V gene (reference sequence). This sample was also put to use in a study of T cells expressing NK-cell markers. That paper states: 5'RACE template switching built TCR beta cDNA with unique molecular identifiers. The TCR beta repertoires originated in sorted CD3+CD56+NKG2C+, CD3+CD56+NKG2C- and CD3+CD56-NKG2C+ T cells.

The sequence was collected from a man aged 50-59 years who received an inactivated influenza vaccine. This chain uses TRBV5-4 with TRBJ2-2, with 9 bases lining up with TRBD2. The material sequenced was PBMCs from blood, taken on the day of vaccination. CDR3 sequence reads: CASSLNSGSLPGELFF. In nucleotides, the CDR3 is TGTGCCAGCAGCCTGAATAGCGGGAGTCTTCCCGGGGAGCTGTTTTTT.